This record covers a single TCR beta chain. Its antigen is unidentified. RNA transcripts provided the source from which TCR beta CDR3 regions were amplified. The HTBI set primed first-round TCR CDR3 RT-PCR. TCRdb reprocessed the multiplex PCR reads with MiXCR, giving one entry per CDR3 protein. The data hold about 680,000 distinct CDR3 sequences, with under 45% observed a single time. The study based diagnoses on clinical symptoms, serum thyroxine and TRAb, thyroid ultrasound and orbital computed tomography. The data belong to a study of T cells in Graves' hyperthyroidism and ophthalmopathy. Study at large: Before any treatment, at initial diagnosis, peripheral blood was collected.

The study's findings and limits: Ophthalmopathy was separated from stable hyperthyroidism by a 13 V-J model. Most expanded thyroid clonotypes above 0.001 also appeared in blood.

Trimming took 3 bases from V and 10 from J, leaving 13 bases between them. Germline V gene data show CDR1 as DFQATT and CDR2 as SNEGSKA (reference sequence). This CDR3 has 12 amino acids. The sequence derives from a woman aged 40-49 years with Graves' hyperthyroidism. The sample consisted of blood. This chain joins TRBV20-1 and TRBJ1-3, with a possible D match to TRBD1 (5 bases). The CDR3: CSASTSGGTIYF. The CDR3 DNA is TGCAGTGCTAGTACCAGTGGGGGGACCATATATTTT.